The 11 T cell receptor beta chains listed next were all sequenced from one sample in a study of blood T cells in healthy people across ages. Using a J-beta primer mix together with a sample-barcoded 5' primer, a second PCR was run for roughly 7 to 12 cycles. Via MiXCR, TCRdb re-called the 5' RACE reads, giving one row per CDR3 protein. The data contain about 680,000 distinct CDR3 sequences, roughly 50% of them singletons. Material for sequencing was blood. Every receptor here comes from a woman aged 60 to 75 in good health.

In this sample, this clonotype turned up a few times. The V call is TRBV20-1, the J call TRBJ2-6; D is perhaps TRBD1 (6 bases). The CDR3 is 17 residues long. Trimming pared 6 bases from V and 4 bases from J, leaving 22 bases between. Germline V gives CDR1 DFQATT, CDR2 SNEGSKA (reference sequence). CDR3 protein: CSATESTGRRGANVLTF. The DNA of the CDR3 is TGCAGTGCCACGGAATCAACAGGGCGTCGAGGGGCCAACGTCCTGACTTTC.

This rearrangement joins TRBV5-4 to TRBJ2-5; D may be TRBD1 (6 bases). The CDR3 spans 15 residues. CDR1 is SGHNT and CDR2 is YYREEE in the germline V gene (reference sequence). Trimming took 1 base from V and 11 from J, leaving 21 bases between them. The CDR3 DNA is TGTGCCAGCAGCTTGACAGGGAGTTTGGACAATGAGCAGTACTTC. Protein sequence: CASSLTGSLDNEQYF.

This clonotype appeared many times. CDR3 DNA sequence: TGCGCCAGCAGCCGGACGCCTCAAGAGACCCAGTACTTC. Translation gives CASSRTPQETQYF. The rearrangement joins TRBV5-1 to TRBJ2-5; D gene uncertain. The V gene's germline CDR1 is SGHRS and CDR2 YFSETQ. This CDR3 is 13 amino acids long. The V gene lost 4 bases and the J gene lost 2 bases, with 9 bases spanning the gap.

In this sample, this clonotype turned up a few times. The chain carries TRBV10-3 and TRBJ2-5; 9 positions agree with TRBD1. Looked up from germline, CDR1 is ENHRY and CDR2 is SYGVKD. This CDR3 contains 17 residues. Losses at the gene ends were 3 bases for V and 4 bases for J; bases not matched to a gene: 12. The CDR3 sequence: CAISDASGQGGGETQYF. CDR3 bases: TGTGCCATCAGTGACGCCTCGGGACAGGGTGGCGGAGAGACCCAGTACTTC.

The chain is built from TRBV20-1 and TRBJ1-1; a weak D match, TRBD1 (6 bases). The CDR3 loop spans 13 amino acids. V lost 4 bases and J lost 11, with 20 bases in between. Germline V CDR1 and CDR2: DFQATT, SNEGSKA (reference sequence). The CDR3 protein is CSATPGQASKAFF. CDR3 coding DNA: TGCAGTGCTACCCCGGGACAAGCAAGCAAGGCTTTCTTT.

The sample holds many counts of this clonotype. The J gene is TRBJ1-2, the V gene TRBV24-1; D perhaps matches TRBD1 (5 bases). Per the germline V gene, CDR1 is KGHDR and CDR2 is SFDVKD. The CDR3 runs to 13 residues. V was cut by 7 bases and J by 4 bases, with 12 bases left in between. Here the CDR3 reads CATRGREGYGYTF. CDR3 bases: TGTGCCACCAGGGGCAGGGAAGGCTATGGCTACACCTTC.

This clonotype was observed a single time. Relative to the germline gene, one junction end is altered; a read error may explain this. The rearrangement joins TRBV18 to TRBJ1-5; tentative D call: TRBD1 (5 bases). The CDR3 covers 17 residues. Germline V gives CDR1 KGHSH, CDR2 LQKENI. CDR3 coding DNA: TGTGCCAGCTCACCAAGGGACTGGGGGGTCCACAATCGGCCCCAGCATTTT. It is translated as CASSPRDWGVHNRPQHF.

This sequence joins TRBV15 and TRBJ2-4; D is unclear. The last part of the DNA fits TRBJ2-7 better; the J call may be wrong. The CDR3 spans 13 residues. Germline CDR1 is LNHNV and CDR2 is YYDKDF (reference sequence). This CDR3 is CATSPRPWGEQYF. The CDR3 DNA is TGTGCCACCAGCCCTCGCCCCTGGGGCGAGCAGTACTTC.

This chain connects TRBV10-3 to TRBJ2-1, with a tentative D call TRBD2 (6 bases). V lost 6 bases and J 7 bases, leaving 19 bases between the germline ends. The germline gives CDR1 ENHRY, CDR2 SYGVKD. The CDR3 is 15 residues long. The CDR3 protein is CAISLRDSQGNEQFF. The CDR3 nucleotides are TGTGCCATCAGCCTCCGGGACTCTCAAGGGAATGAGCAGTTCTTC.

This sequence joins TRBV7-2 and TRBJ2-1; 7 nucleotides match TRBD2. The length of the CDR3 is 16 residues. Per the germline V gene, CDR1 is SGHTA and CDR2 is FQGNSA. V was pared by 5 bases and J by 2 bases, with 9 bases of the junction left unmatched. The CDR3 DNA sequence: TGTGCCAGCAGCCTAGTTGCGGGAGTAACCTACAATGAGCAGTTCTTC. Translation gives CASSLVAGVTYNEQFF.

J is TRBJ1-1 and V is TRBV7-9; weak D call: TRBD1 (5 bases). The CDR3 runs to 15 residues. Trimming cost V 5 bases and J 0 bases, with 13 bases left between them. CDR1 is SEHNR and CDR2 is FQNEAQ in the germline V gene (reference sequence). This CDR3 is CASSQFRDLNTEAFF. DNA for the CDR3: TGTGCCAGCAGCCAATTCCGGGACTTGAACACTGAAGCTTTCTTT.